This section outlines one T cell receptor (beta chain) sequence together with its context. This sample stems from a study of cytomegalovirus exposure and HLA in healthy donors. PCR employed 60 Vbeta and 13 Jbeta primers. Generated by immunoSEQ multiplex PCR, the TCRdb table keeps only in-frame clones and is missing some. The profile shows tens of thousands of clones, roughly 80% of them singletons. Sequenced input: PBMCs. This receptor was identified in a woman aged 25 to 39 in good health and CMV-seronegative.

The CDR3 here is CASSLASDRPIYTF. The DNA for the CDR3 is TGTGCCAGCAGCTTAGCCTCGGACAGGCCTATCTACACCTTC. The chain combines TRBV11-2 with TRBJ1-2; 7 nucleotides match TRBD1. The CDR3 is 14 residues long. Per the germline V gene, CDR1 is SGHAT and CDR2 is FQNNGV. After removal of 1 base from V and 10 bases from J, the junction contained 9 bases not matched to a gene.